Listed below are T cell receptor beta chains from one sample, sequenced in a study of blood T cell repertoires in COVID-19. Here immunoSEQ multiplex PCR was the method, and the copy in TCRdb shows in-frame clones only, minus some. Of roughly 500,000 clones in the sample, approximately 90% were seen once. Source material: PBMCs or T cells enriched from blood (not recorded which). These TCRs come from a woman between 40 and 55 years old who had recovered from COVID-19. Each CDR3 is given with its conserved first and last residue. The order of the fields is J gene, V gene, D gene, clone size, CDR3 DNA, CDR3 protein. A D gene is named only where the DNA matches it firmly. Size tells how often a clone was seen (once, few, many) or the class of an expanded clone, and some rows leave it out.

j_gene: TRBJ1-1
v_gene: TRBV2
d_gene: NA
abundance: NA
CDR3nt: TGTGCCAGCAGTGTTAGGAGGGCGAACTCTGAAGCTTTCTTT
CDR3aa: CASSVRRANSEAFF

j_gene: TRBJ1-6
v_gene: TRBV5-5
d_gene: TRBD1
abundance: once
CDR3nt: TGTGCCAGCAGGTTAGACAGGGCACCCCTCCACTTT
CDR3aa: CASRLDRAPLHF

j_gene: TRBJ2-2
v_gene: TRBV2
d_gene: TRBD2
abundance: few
CDR3nt: TGTGCCAGCACTGGACTAGCGGGAGGGCCTAAGGACACCGGGGAGCTGTTTTTT
CDR3aa: CASTGLAGGPKDTGELFF

j_gene: TRBJ1-2
v_gene: TRBV15
d_gene: TRBD1
abundance: NA
CDR3nt: TGTGCCACCAGCAGAGATAGGTTGAAGGGACAGGGAACAGACGGCTACACCTTC
CDR3aa: CATSRDRLKGQGTDGYTF

j_gene: TRBJ1-5
v_gene: TRBV5-5
d_gene: TRBD1
abundance: NA
CDR3nt: TGTGCCAGCAGCTTGGGGCAACAGGGGGCCGGCAATCAGCCCCAGCATTTT
CDR3aa: CASSLGQQGAGNQPQHF

j_gene: TRBJ1-3
v_gene: TRBV11-2
d_gene: NA
abundance: once
CDR3nt: TGTGCCAGCAGCATACAAGCAGGGGTTGGAAACACCATATATTTT
CDR3aa: CASSIQAGVGNTIYF

j_gene: TRBJ1-2
v_gene: TRBV11-3
d_gene: TRBD1
abundance: NA
CDR3nt: TGTGCCAGCAGCTTAGGGGGGACAGGCCATCGGAATGGCTACACCTTC
CDR3aa: CASSLGGTGHRNGYTF

j_gene: TRBJ2-2
v_gene: TRBV4-3
d_gene: TRBD2
abundance: NA
CDR3nt: TGCGCCAGCAGCCAAGATACGTTTCCTAGCGGGAGGGCCGGGGAGCTGTTTTTT
CDR3aa: CASSQDTFPSGRAGELFF

j_gene: TRBJ2-3
v_gene: TRBV11-3
d_gene: NA
abundance: NA
CDR3nt: TGTGCCAGCAGCTTCGTTTTTGTTCTCCGTACGCAGTATTTT
CDR3aa: CASSFVFVLRTQYF

j_gene: TRBJ2-2
v_gene: TRBV28
d_gene: NA
abundance: NA
CDR3nt: TGTGCCAGCAGCTACCGACGCAGGGCTGTCAAGGGGGAGCTGTTTTTT
CDR3aa: CASSYRRRAVKGELFF

j_gene: TRBJ2-2
v_gene: TRBV5-6
d_gene: TRBD2
abundance: NA
CDR3nt: TGTGCCAGCAGCCTACTAGCGGGGGCGAACACCGGGGAGCTGTTTTTT
CDR3aa: CASSLLAGANTGELFF

j_gene: TRBJ2-1
v_gene: TRBV11-3
d_gene: TRBD2
abundance: NA
CDR3nt: TGTGCCAGCAGCTTAGAGCTAGCGGGGTACAATGAGCAGTTCTTC
CDR3aa: CASSLELAGYNEQFF

j_gene: TRBJ1-1
v_gene: TRBV18
d_gene: NA
abundance: NA
CDR3nt: TGTGCCAGCTCGGGCACAGCGGAAAACACTGAAGCTTTCTTT
CDR3aa: CASSGTAENTEAFF

j_gene: TRBJ2-5
v_gene: TRBV5-6
d_gene: NA
abundance: few
CDR3nt: TGTGCCAGCAGCTTGGGATCTGAGTGGGAGACCCAGTACTTC
CDR3aa: CASSLGSEWETQYF

j_gene: TRBJ1-6
v_gene: TRBV14
d_gene: NA
abundance: NA
CDR3nt: TGTGCCAGCAGCCAAGCACAGGGTGGTTCACCCCTCCACTTT
CDR3aa: CASSQAQGGSPLHF

j_gene: TRBJ2-2
v_gene: TRBV7-9
d_gene: TRBD2
abundance: NA
CDR3nt: TGTGCCAGCAGCTCCCGGACTAGCATCACCGGGGAGCTGTTTTTT
CDR3aa: CASSSRTSITGELFF

j_gene: TRBJ2-1
v_gene: TRBV10-1
d_gene: NA
abundance: NA
CDR3nt: TGCGCCAGCAGTCGGAGCGAGAGCTCCTACAATGAGCAGTTCTTC
CDR3aa: CASSRSESSYNEQFF

j_gene: TRBJ1-2
v_gene: TRBV10-3
d_gene: NA
abundance: NA
CDR3nt: TGTGCCATCCGGCCGGAGGGGTATGGCTACACCTTC
CDR3aa: CAIRPEGYGYTF

j_gene: TRBJ1-2
v_gene: TRBV7-9
d_gene: NA
abundance: NA
CDR3nt: TGTGCCAGCAGCTTAGAGGGGTCAGGGAAGGAAGGTGGCTACACCTTC
CDR3aa: CASSLEGSGKEGGYTF

j_gene: TRBJ1-1
v_gene: TRBV19
d_gene: NA
abundance: NA
CDR3nt: TGTGCCAGTACCCCCCAGTCAGGCATGAACACTGAAGCTTTCTTT
CDR3aa: CASTPQSGMNTEAFF

j_gene: TRBJ1-5
v_gene: TRBV27
d_gene: TRBD1
abundance: NA
CDR3nt: TGTGCCAGCAGTTGGGACAGCCATCAGCCCCAGCATTTT
CDR3aa: CASSWDSHQPQHF

j_gene: TRBJ2-1
v_gene: TRBV19
d_gene: NA
abundance: NA
CDR3nt: TGTGCCAGTAGTATCCTTGAGCGTGATGAGCAGTTCTTC
CDR3aa: CASSILERDEQFF

j_gene: TRBJ1-1
v_gene: TRBV9
d_gene: NA
abundance: NA
CDR3nt: TGTGCCAGCAGCGTAGGGGGGCCTGGCACTGAAGCTTTCTTT
CDR3aa: CASSVGGPGTEAFF

j_gene: TRBJ1-2
v_gene: TRBV15
d_gene: TRBD1
abundance: once
CDR3nt: TGTGCCACCAGCAGGGGGACAGGTCTTTATGGCTACACCTTC
CDR3aa: CATSRGTGLYGYTF

j_gene: TRBJ2-7
v_gene: TRBV7-2
d_gene: NA
abundance: NA
CDR3nt: TGTGCCAGCAGCTTAGTATCGGCTAGCGCCTCCTACGAGCAGTACTTC
CDR3aa: CASSLVSASASYEQYF

j_gene: TRBJ2-2
v_gene: TRBV6-2/TRBV6-3
d_gene: TRBD1
abundance: NA
CDR3nt: TGTGCCAGCAGTAACTCAGGGGGCCGCGATGTCACCGGGGAGCTGTTTTTT
CDR3aa: CASSNSGGRDVTGELFF

j_gene: TRBJ2-7
v_gene: TRBV28
d_gene: NA
abundance: NA
CDR3nt: TGTGCCAGCAGAGCGCCTCCGAGTTCCTCCTACGAGCAGTACTTC
CDR3aa: CASRAPPSSSYEQYF

j_gene: TRBJ1-2
v_gene: TRBV12-3/TRBV12-4
d_gene: NA
abundance: NA
CDR3nt: TGTGCCAGCAGTTTACGACAGAACTATGGCTACACCTTC
CDR3aa: CASSLRQNYGYTF

j_gene: TRBJ1-4
v_gene: TRBV7-9
d_gene: NA
abundance: NA
CDR3nt: TGTGCCAGCAGCTTAGCGAGTTCGACAGCGAATGAAAAACTGTTTTTT
CDR3aa: CASSLASSTANEKLFF

j_gene: TRBJ2-7
v_gene: TRBV7-9
d_gene: TRBD2
abundance: NA
CDR3nt: TGTGCCAGCAGCTTAGGACTAGCGGGAGACTCCTACGAGCAGTACTTC
CDR3aa: CASSLGLAGDSYEQYF

j_gene: TRBJ2-2
v_gene: TRBV5-1
d_gene: TRBD1
abundance: once
CDR3nt: TGCGCCAGCAGCTTGTATCCAGGGGGCGGAAACACCGGGGAGCTGTTTTTT
CDR3aa: CASSLYPGGGNTGELFF

j_gene: TRBJ2-5
v_gene: TRBV6-5
d_gene: TRBD1
abundance: NA
CDR3nt: TGTGCCAGCAGTTACTCGGGACAGGGTGGAGAGACCCAGTACTTC
CDR3aa: CASSYSGQGGETQYF

j_gene: TRBJ1-4
v_gene: TRBV14
d_gene: NA
abundance: NA
CDR3nt: TGTGCCAGCAGCGCGGGGAGATACGCAACTAATGAAAAACTGTTTTTT
CDR3aa: CASSAGRYATNEKLFF

j_gene: TRBJ1-5
v_gene: TRBV11-2
d_gene: NA
abundance: NA
CDR3nt: TGTGCCAGCAGCTTAGAAGACGCGGTCAATCAGCCCCAGCATTTT
CDR3aa: CASSLEDAVNQPQHF

j_gene: TRBJ2-1
v_gene: TRBV4-1
d_gene: NA
abundance: NA
CDR3nt: TGCGCCAGCAGCCAAGTCGGAGAAAATGAGCAGTTCTTC
CDR3aa: CASSQVGENEQFF

j_gene: TRBJ1-1
v_gene: TRBV4-1
d_gene: NA
abundance: NA
CDR3nt: TGCGCCAGCAGCACTGGGACTGCTGCTTTCTTT
CDR3aa: CASSTGTAAFF

j_gene: TRBJ1-2
v_gene: TRBV5-1
d_gene: NA
abundance: NA
CDR3nt: TGCGCCAGCAGCTCAGAGGCAGCCTATGGCTACACCTTC
CDR3aa: CASSSEAAYGYTF